This record looks at one TCR beta chain sequence and its context. As yet, its antigen is unknown. The data stem from a study of T cells in Graves' hyperthyroidism and ophthalmopathy. General observations from the study: Progression to ophthalmopathy was predicted a median of 6.5 months early. In the analysis, a 13 V-J model separated ophthalmopathy from stable hyperthyroidism. Peripheral blood also featured most of the thyroid clonotypes expanded above 0.001.

V lost 4 bases, J lost 2 bases, and 6 bases lay in between. CDR1 is SQVTM and CDR2 is ANQGSEA in the germline V gene. The CDR3 runs to 13 residues. RNA transcripts were the template for amplifying TCR beta CDR3 regions. In the first-round RT-PCR of the TCR CDR3, the HTBI primer set was used. TCRdb re-derived calls from the multiplex PCR reads in MiXCR, one entry per CDR3 protein. The table has around 400,000 distinct CDR3 sequences, roughly 15% seen once. The source material was blood. This rearrangement joins TRBV29-1 to TRBJ2-6, with D perhaps TRBD2 (5 bases). The receptor's source is a woman aged 55-69 years with Graves' ophthalmopathy. The CDR3 region has the DNA TGCAGCGTTGTCGGGGCTGGGGCCAACGTCCTGACTTTC. This translates into CSVVGAGANVLTF.